This passage covers 27 T cell receptor beta chains from one sample sequenced in a study of cytomegalovirus exposure and HLA in healthy donors. The study ran its PCR with 60 Vbeta and 13 Jbeta primers. TCRdb's copy holds only in-frame clones and misses some; the assay was immunoSEQ multiplex PCR. Recorded for this sample: about 88,000 clones. The specimen was PBMCs. Every receptor here comes from a girl between 10 and 17 years old in good health and CMV-seropositive.

The genes are TRBV29-1 and TRBJ2-5; 7 nucleotides line up with TRBD2. The J call may be in error: the DNA end matches TRBJ2-7 better. The CDR3 totals 11 residues. CDR1 SQVTM and CDR2 ANQGSEA come from the germline V gene. CDR3: CSVEGEGEQYF. The CDR3 nucleotides read TGCAGCGTTGAAGGGGAGGGCGAGCAGTACTTC.

The chain uses TRBV4-2 and TRBJ2-3, with TRBD2 matching 11 bases. Germline values: CDR1 LGHNA, CDR2 YNFKEQ. The CDR3 runs to 21 residues. J lost 0 bases, V lost 4 bases, and 18 bases had no gene match. The CDR3 DNA follows: TGTGCCAGCAGCCGAGACCCTAGGCGGGCTAGCGGGGGGAAAAGCACAGATACGCAGTATTTT. It is translated as CASSRDPRRASGGKSTDTQYF.

This rearrangement joins TRBV25-1 to TRBJ2-3, with 7 bases that match TRBD1. V gave up 3 bases and J gave up 4 bases; unmatched junction bases: 10. This CDR3 is built from 16 residues. CDR1 is MGHDK and CDR2 is SYGVNS in the germline V gene. The DNA for the CDR3 is TGTGCCAGCAGTGATGAGGGGGCCGGGGAAGCAGATACGCAGTATTTT. Its protein product is CASSDEGAGEADTQYF. The entire variable domain, with the rest obtained from reference TRBV25-1 and TRBJ2-3, is as follows: EADIYQTPRYLVIGTGKKITLECSQTMGHDKMYWYQQDPGMELHLIHYSYGVNSTEKGDLSSESTVSRIRTEHFPLTLESARPSHTSQYLCASSDEGAGEADTQYFGPGTRLTVL.

The chain has TRBV5-1 and TRBJ2-2, with D possibly being TRBD2 (5 bases). Trimming took off 4 bases at V and 3 bases at J, with 10 bases between the two ends. This CDR3 comprises 14 residues. Germline CDR1 reads SGHRS; CDR2 reads YFSETQ. In DNA, the CDR3 is TGCGCCAGCAGCCTTGGACTGTACACCGGGGAGCTGTTTTTT. Residues: CASSLGLYTGELFF.

The J gene is TRBJ2-7, the V gene TRBV5-6, with TRBD1 matching 8 bases. Germline V gives CDR1 SGHDT, CDR2 YYEEEE. The J segment lost 2 bases and the V segment lost 4 bases, leaving 8 bases of the junction unmatched. This CDR3 region has 15 residues. The CDR3 here is CASSLRDRYTYEQYF. CDR3 nucleotides: TGTGCCAGCAGCCTCCGGGACAGGTATACCTACGAGCAGTACTTC.

The rearrangement uses TRBV7-9 and TRBJ2-5; the match to TRBD1 covers 8 bases. The CDR3 consists of 16 residues. CDR1 is SEHNR and CDR2 is FQNEAQ in the germline V gene (reference sequence). V shed 5 bases and J 4 bases; nucleotides not matched to a gene: 12. Here the CDR3 reads CASSALGQVDRETQYF. The CDR3 coding sequence is TGTGCCAGCAGCGCTTTGGGACAGGTCGATCGAGAGACCCAGTACTTC.

This chain links TRBV6-1 with TRBJ2-7; D may be TRBD1 (6 bases). V was trimmed by 3 bases and J by 5 bases, leaving 14 bases between them. The CDR3 totals 14 residues. Germline lookup yields CDR1 MNHNS and CDR2 SASEGT. The CDR3: CASSDLTGFHEQYF. The CDR3, as DNA: TGTGCCAGCAGTGATCTAACAGGGTTCCACGAGCAGTACTTC.

This chain links TRBV28 with TRBJ2-4; D perhaps matches TRBD2 (6 bases). The length of the CDR3 is 15 residues. Trimming removed 7 bases from V and 0 bases from J, with 13 bases in between. CDR1 and CDR2 from the germline V gene are MDHEN and SYDVKM. As DNA, the CDR3 is TGTGCCAGCACGGAGGGGAACCTAGCCAAAAACATTCAGTACTTC. Amino acid sequence: CASTEGNLAKNIQYF.

The rearrangement links TRBV7-6 to TRBJ1-1; 8 bases map to TRBD1. Germline trimming cut 1 base from V and 7 bases from J; bases unmatched to any gene: 5. The CDR3 covers 14 residues. Germline V gene data show CDR1 as SGHVS and CDR2 as FNYEAQ. The CDR3 reads CASSLGGTGYEAFF. The CDR3 DNA is TGTGCCAGCAGCTTAGGCGGGACAGGTTATGAAGCTTTCTTT.

The chain recombines TRBV29-1 with TRBJ2-5; TRBD2 is a possible D gene (6 bases). The ends were cut back, 6 bases at V and 5 bases at J, with 19 bases in the middle. The germline V gene encodes CDR1 SQVTM and CDR2 ANQGSEA. This CDR3 is built from 14 residues. CDR3 protein: CSVKFAGPAETQYF. In DNA form, the CDR3 reads TGCAGCGTCAAGTTTGCGGGGCCCGCGGAGACCCAGTACTTC. Combining the CDR3 with reference TRBV29-1 and TRBJ2-5 gives the whole variable domain SAVISQKPSRDICQRGTSLTIQCQVDSQVTMMFWYRQQPGQSLTLIATANQGSEATYESGFVIDKFPISRPNLTFSTLTVSNMSPEDSSIYLCSVKFAGPAETQYFGPGTRLLVL.

The gene calls are TRBV5-6 and TRBJ2-3; the match to TRBD2 covers 10 bases. There are 17 residues in the CDR3. CDR1 is SGHDT, CDR2 YYEEEE, per germline. With 2 bases clipped from V and 5 bases from J, the junction kept 11 bases outside the gene matches. For the CDR3, the DNA is TGTGCCAGCAGCTTACCCCTCACTAGCGGGGTGGGAGATACGCAGTATTTT. Its translation: CASSLPLTSGVGDTQYF.

V and J are TRBV29-1 and TRBJ2-2; 14 positions agree with TRBD2. V lost 6 bases and J lost 8; bases outside the gene matches: 5. There are 14 residues in the CDR3. Germline V gene lookup returns CDR1 SQVTM and CDR2 ANQGSEA. CDR3 nucleotides: TGCAGCGTAGGGACTAGCGGGGGCAAGGGGGAGCTGTTTTTT. Translated, it gives CSVGTSGGKGELFF.

This sequence joins TRBV27 and TRBJ1-3; D unclear. From germline, CDR1 is MNHEY and CDR2 SMNVEV (reference sequence). CDR3 length equals 14 residues. Deletions cut 5 bases from V and 0 bases from J, with 8 bases between. CDR3 DNA: TGTGCCAGCAGTCCCCTAAGCTCTGGAAACACCATATATTTT. It codes for CASSPLSSGNTIYF.

The J gene is TRBJ1-4, the V gene TRBV7-3; D is unclear. Trimming pared 6 bases from V and 7 bases from J, leaving 12 bases between. Germline CDR1 reads SGHTA; CDR2 reads FQGTGA. The CDR3 totals 13 residues. In DNA, the CDR3 is TGTGCCAGCAGTACCGGGTTTGGTGAAAAACTGTTTTTT. Protein product: CASSTGFGEKLFF.

The chain is built from TRBV4-3 and TRBJ2-2; possibly TRBD2 for D (5 bases). Germline loops: CDR1 LGHNA, CDR2 YSLEER. V was trimmed by 0 bases and J by 6 bases, leaving 26 bases between them. This CDR3 has 20 residues. CDR3: CASSQDWVGIAEIGAGELFF. The CDR3 DNA reads TGCGCCAGCAGCCAAGATTGGGTTGGGATTGCGGAAATCGGGGCCGGGGAGCTGTTTTTT.

The chain links TRBV19 to TRBJ1-2; possible D gene TRBD1, 6 bases. Deletions cut 0 bases from V and 5 bases from J, with 10 bases between. The CDR3 sequence is 14 residues long. Germline lookup yields CDR1 LNHDA and CDR2 SQIVND (reference sequence). Here the CDR3 DNA reads TGTGCCAGTAGTATAGAAGCAGGGGTTTATGGCTACACCTTC. This gives the protein CASSIEAGVYGYTF.

The gene calls are TRBV5-1 and TRBJ2-6; 8 nucleotides align to TRBD1. With 7 bases clipped from V and 0 bases from J, the junction kept 18 bases outside the gene matches. The CDR3 has 20 residues. Germline CDR1 SGHRS, CDR2 YFSETQ. CDR3: CASASTPTGTGSSGANVLTF. CDR3 bases: TGCGCCAGCGCCTCTACCCCTACCGGGACAGGTTCCTCTGGGGCCAACGTCCTGACTTTC.

The chain carries TRBV5-6 and TRBJ2-3; 8 bases are a match to TRBD2. CDR1 and CDR2 from the germline V gene are SGHDT and YYEEEE. CDR3 length: 14 amino acids. V was clipped by 1 base and J by 3 bases; unmatched bases: 1. Here the CDR3 DNA reads TGTGCCAGCAGCTTGAGCGGGGGAACAGATACGCAGTATTTT. This gives the protein CASSLSGGTDTQYF.

The chain joins TRBV27 to TRBJ1-2, with D hard to call. Germline CDR1 is MNHEY and CDR2 is SMNVEV (reference sequence). This CDR3 is built from 15 residues. With 1 base removed from V and 0 bases from J, the gap between germline ends came to 9 bases. CDR3: CASSLYSGTNYGYTF. CDR3 DNA sequence: TGTGCCAGCAGTTTATATTCGGGAACTAACTATGGCTACACCTTC.

V usage is TRBV2 and J usage is TRBJ2-7; maybe TRBD1 (6 bases). In germline, CDR1 is SNHLY, CDR2 FYNNEI. Trimming pared 5 bases from V and 4 bases from J, leaving 9 bases between. The CDR3 is 12 amino acids. CDR3 nucleotide sequence: TGTGCCAGCAGTCCTGACAGGTACGAGCAGTACTTC. It encodes CASSPDRYEQYF. Supplemented by reference TRBV2 and TRBJ2-7, the full variable domain reads EPEVTQTPSHQVTQMGQEVILRCVPISNHLYFYWYRQILGQKVEFLVSFYNNEISEKSEIFDDQFSVERPDGSNFTLKIRSTKLEDSAMYFCASSPDRYEQYFGPGTRLTVT.

V is TRBV7-9 and J is TRBJ2-3, with D perhaps TRBD2 (6 bases). The CDR3 length is 13 residues. Per germline, CDR1 SEHNR and CDR2 FQNEAQ (reference sequence). Deletions cut 0 bases from V and 5 bases from J, with 6 bases between. CDR3 in amino acids: CASSLAGLDTQYF. CDR3 sequence (DNA): TGTGCCAGCAGCTTAGCGGGACTAGATACGCAGTATTTT.

The gene calls are TRBV28 and TRBJ1-5, with TRBD1 matching over 9 bases. The length of the CDR3 is 16 residues. V dropped 0 bases and J dropped 3; count of bases not matched to a gene: 3. Germline V gives CDR1 MDHEN, CDR2 SYDVKM. CDR3 in amino acids: CASSLWDRGPNQPQHF. The CDR3 coding sequence is TGTGCCAGCAGTTTATGGGACAGGGGTCCCAATCAGCCCCAGCATTTT.

This chain joins TRBV28 and TRBJ1-2, with 7 positions matching TRBD1. The germline gives CDR1 MDHEN, CDR2 SYDVKM. V was pared by 5 bases and J by 5 bases, with 8 bases of the junction left unmatched. The CDR3 runs to 14 residues. The CDR3 DNA is TGTGCCAGCAGTGGCGGACAGGCGCCTTATGGCTACACCTTC. Its translation: CASSGGQAPYGYTF.

This chain joins TRBV18 and TRBJ2-3; 8 nucleotides match TRBD1. Germline-derived CDR1 and CDR2 are KGHSH and LQKENI. Trimming cost V 8 bases and J 5 bases; bases outside gene matches: 6. The CDR3 totals 13 residues. The CDR3 here is CASTDRELDTQYF. The CDR3 DNA sequence: TGTGCCAGCACGGACAGGGAACTAGATACGCAGTATTTT.

The J gene is TRBJ1-2, the V gene TRBV5-5, with TRBD1 as a possible D gene (6 bases). The germline V and J ends were trimmed by 3 bases and 0 bases, with 12 bases remaining between them. Germline CDR1 SGHKS, CDR2 YYEKEE (reference sequence). This CDR3 spans 15 amino acids. The CDR3 sequence: CASSSAGASNYGYTF. In nucleotides, the CDR3 is TGTGCCAGCAGCTCGGCAGGGGCCTCTAACTATGGCTACACCTTC.

The chain has TRBV9 and TRBJ1-4, with D perhaps TRBD1 (5 bases). V was pared by 5 bases and J by 5 bases, with 13 bases between. The CDR3 sequence is 14 residues long. Germline V gene lookup returns CDR1 SGDLS and CDR2 YYNGEE. The CDR3 sequence is CASSPRVGNEKLFF. The CDR3 DNA sequence: TGTGCCAGCAGTCCCAGGGTAGGAAATGAAAAACTGTTTTTT.

The chain has TRBV5-1 and TRBJ2-1; a possible D gene is TRBD2 (7 bases). V lost 0 bases and J lost 8, with 18 bases in between. This CDR3 is built from 16 residues. Germline V gene lookup returns CDR1 SGHRS and CDR2 YFSETQ. As DNA, the CDR3 is TGCGCCAGCAGCTTGGCAAGCGGGGCAGGGGTGGATGAGCAGTTCTTC. Its protein is CASSLASGAGVDEQFF.